These 14 T cell receptor beta chains were all obtained from the same sample, sequenced in a study of glioma-infiltrating T cells. TCR alpha and beta CDR3 regions were amplified from RNA using iRepertoire nested multiplex PCR. TCRdb reprocessed the multiplex PCR reads via MiXCR and lists one record per CDR3 protein. In the table there are roughly 200,000 distinct CDR3 sequences, over 30% of which are singletons. Sequencing was carried out using glioma tissue, nonneoplastic brain tissue, or PBMCs (not recorded which). Receptors originate from a human donor with low-grade glioma or glioblastoma, undergoing nonglioma brain surgery, or in good health (not recorded which).

Concerning this clonotype itself: The junction and the germline gene differ at one end; a read error may be behind it. The chain is built from TRBV27 and TRBJ1-1; D gene uncertain. This CDR3 comprises 18 residues. Germline lookup yields CDR1 MNHEY and CDR2 SMNVEV (reference sequence). The CDR3 nucleotides read TGTTCCAGCATTTTAACTCCAGGATTTTCAGTCATCTTCGCTGAAGCTTTCTTT. Protein: CSSILTPGFSVIFAEAFF.

This clonotype has more than one count but fewer than ten. This may come from a read error, since a much larger clone is one base off. V gene TRBV6-1 combines with J gene TRBJ2-7; 11 bases line up with TRBD2. V shed 8 bases and J 1 base; nucleotides not matched to a gene: 13. The CDR3 extends over 17 amino acids. The V gene's germline CDR1 is MNHNS and CDR2 SASEGT. CDR3 DNA: TGTGCCAGCCCGACAGTGAAACTAGCGGGGGCTTCCTACGAGCAGTACTTC. As protein: CASPTVKLAGASYEQYF.

In its sample, this clonotype was seen many times. This chain uses TRBV7-2 with TRBJ1-1; D unclear. Germline-derived CDR1 and CDR2 are SGHTA and FQGNSA. The ends were cut back, 5 bases at V and 5 bases at J, with 18 bases in the middle. The CDR3 is 15 amino acids. As DNA, the CDR3 is TGTGCCAGCAGCCTACTATTCTTGGGCGGGACTGAAGCTTTCTTT. Its protein product is CASSLLFLGGTEAFF.

In its sample, this clonotype was seen many times. The genes are TRBV7-9 and TRBJ1-2; a weak D match, TRBD1 (5 bases). Germline V lookup: CDR1 SEHNR, CDR2 FQNEAQ (reference sequence). This CDR3 region has 14 residues. Trimming took off 5 bases at V and 8 bases at J, with 18 bases between the two ends. Written as DNA, the CDR3 is TGTGCCAGCAGCACATTCGCAGGGAATGTCGGCTACACCTTC. The encoded protein is CASSTFAGNVGYTF.

The chain joins TRBV18 to TRBJ1-3; a possible D gene is TRBD1 (5 bases). Germline V gene sequence: CDR1 KGHSH, CDR2 LQKENI. CDR3 size: 14 residues. Trimming shortened V by 0 bases and J by 10 bases, and 13 bases separated the two germline ends. The CDR3 reads CASSPPVFRGTIYF. CDR3 in DNA: TGTGCCAGCTCACCACCAGTGTTCCGGGGGACCATATATTTT.

Note on this clonotype: A read error may explain this, as a much larger clone is one base away. V gene TRBV28 combines with J gene TRBJ1-3, with 9 bases lining up with TRBD1. Germline V lookup: CDR1 MDHEN, CDR2 SYDVKM. The CDR3 length is 17 residues. In DNA, the CDR3 is TGTGCCAGCAGTTCCTCCGGGACAGGGCGTTCTGGAAACACCACATATTTT. It codes for CASSSSGTGRSGNTTYF.

This clonotype was counted ten times or more. The chain combines TRBV2 with TRBJ1-2; possibly TRBD1 for D (5 bases). The V end lost 2 bases, the J end lost 8 bases, and 18 bases lay between the germline ends. The V gene's germline CDR1 is SNHLY and CDR2 FYNNEI. This CDR3 spans 15 amino acids. CDR3 sequence (DNA): TGTGCCAGCAGTGAAAGGCGGCAGGGCGGTCAAGGCTACACCTTC. Translating gives CASSERRQGGQGYTF.

This clonotype appeared many times. V and J are TRBV15 and TRBJ1-1; no clear D. This CDR3 has 15 amino acids. CDR1 and CDR2 from the germline V gene are LNHNV and YYDKDF (reference sequence). Trimming stripped 3 bases from V and 0 bases from J, with 11 bases between. CDR3 in DNA: TGTGCCACCAGCAGGGACCTCAACCTGAACACTGAAGCTTTCTTT. Its protein product is CATSRDLNLNTEAFF.

With regard to this clonotype: Mismatch with germline at one junction end may stem from a read error. This chain uses TRBV2 with TRBJ2-1; unclear D gene. The length of the CDR3 is 9 residues. Germline V CDR1 and CDR2: SNHLY, FYNNEI. The CDR3 coding sequence is TGTGCCAGCAGTCGAGAGCATTTATTC. This encodes CASSREHLF.

This clonotype was detected only a few times. This chain joins TRBV19 and TRBJ2-1, with 14 bases aligning to TRBD2. The CDR3 is 16 residues long. Germline loops: CDR1 LNHDA, CDR2 SQIVND (reference sequence). V shed 4 bases, J shed 8 bases, and the junction held 7 bases outside the gene matches. Here the CDR3 reads CASSTGTSGRRDEQFF. As DNA, the CDR3 is TGTGCCAGTAGTACTGGGACTAGCGGGAGACGAGATGAGCAGTTCTTC.

This clonotype was observed many times. The J gene is TRBJ2-3, the V gene TRBV7-9; D not resolved. This CDR3 region has 13 residues. Looked up from germline, CDR1 is SEHNR and CDR2 is FQNEAQ (reference sequence). V shed 0 bases and J shed 4 bases, with 5 bases lying between them. This CDR3 reads CASSLAFADTQYF. The CDR3 DNA reads as TGTGCCAGCAGCTTAGCTTTCGCAGATACGCAGTATTTT.

The V call is TRBV20-1, the J call TRBJ2-7; tentatively, D is TRBD1 (6 bases). Germline V gene sequence: CDR1 DFQATT, CDR2 SNEGSKA (reference sequence). This CDR3 contains 12 residues. The ends were cut back, 3 bases at V and 6 bases at J, with 12 bases in the middle. The CDR3 reads CSARTGPREQYF. The CDR3 nucleotides read TGCAGTGCTAGGACAGGACCTCGCGAGCAGTACTTC.

This clonotype was seen ten or more times. CDR3 protein: CASSPGQGSSYEQYF. Written as DNA, the CDR3 is TGTGCCAGCAGCCCGGGACAGGGATCCTCCTACGAGCAGTACTTC. The chain links TRBV3-1 to TRBJ2-7, with 9 bases lining up with TRBD1. Germline CDR1 and CDR2: LGHDT and YNNKEL (reference sequence). With 4 bases clipped from V and 0 bases from J, the junction kept 4 bases outside the gene matches. The CDR3 covers 15 residues.

At least ten counts were recorded for this clonotype. V is TRBV6-1 and J is TRBJ2-7; TRBD2 agrees at 8 bases. This CDR3 comprises 15 residues. J lost 2 bases, V lost 3 bases, and 6 bases had no gene match. The germline CDR1 and CDR2 sequences are MNHNS and SASEGT. The CDR3 region has the DNA TGTGCCAGCAGTGATGCGGGGGGACCTACCTACGAGCAGTACTTC. Amino acid sequence: CASSDAGGPTYEQYF.